This T cell receptor beta chain was identified during a study of T cell repertoires in cytomegalovirus infection. Study in general: It was recently identified HLA-C-restricted and well-studied HLA-B-restricted CMV epitopes that the study used. An indication of both CMV infection and matching HLA type came from public TCR beta signatures.

The germline V gene encodes CDR1 MDHEN and CDR2 SYDVKM. V gave up 10 bases and J gave up 5 bases, with 16 bases separating them. The CDR3 extends over 13 amino acids. Whole-study findings and limits: Cumulative frequency (of public TCR beta family members) identified carriers of CMV plus the relevant HLA. The ex vivo response showed dominance by HLA-C-restricted CMV-specific TCR beta clonotypes.

For this clonotype: Antigen specificity is unknown.

TCRdb redid the calling of the reads with MiXCR, one entry per CDR3 protein. The table records about 20,000 distinct CDR3 sequences, about 42% of them present only once. The rearrangement joins TRBV28 to TRBJ2-3, with D possibly matching TRBD1 (5 bases). The sequences come from CD8+ T cells from cultured PBMCs, collected from culture after CMV antigen stimulation. The TCR comes from a human donor in good health (CMV status not recorded). Some clones in this sample may be carry-over from other donors' samples. The CDR3 nucleotides read TGTGCCATCATTGGTGGGCAGGGAGATACGCAGTATTTT. Its translation is CAIIGGQGDTQYF. Variable domain in full (rest from reference TRBV28 and TRBJ2-3): DVKVTQSSRYLVKRTGEKVFLECVQDMDHENMFWYRQDPGLGLRLIYFSYDVKMKEKGDIPEGYSVSREKKERFSLILESASTNQTSMYLCAIIGGQGDTQYFGPGTRLTVL.